This T cell receptor (beta chain) was observed in a study of OX40 agonist ivuxolimab in advanced cancers. As for the study more broadly: The costimulatory receptor OX40 (CD134) was targeted by ivuxolimab, a fully human IgG2 agonistic monoclonal antibody. Intravenous ivuxolimab was administered to patients every 2 weeks at six dose levels: 0.01, 0.1, 0.3, 1.5, 3 and 10 mg/kg. Among the roughly 54 dose-escalation patients, around 19 had hepatocellular carcinoma, roughly 15 melanoma, 9 renal cell carcinoma and 9 head and neck cancer. A male proportion of roughly 80% and a mean age of 60 years, ranging from roughly 23 to 80, were recorded for the dose-escalation cohort. Prior anti-PD-1, anti-PD-L1 or anti-CTLA-4 therapy was permitted, and checkpoint inhibitors had been received by roughly 42% of dose-escalation patients. Partial responses were achieved by three dose-escalation patients, of whom one had hepatocellular carcinoma and two had cutaneous melanoma. Peripheral TCRbeta sequencing aimed to test whether ivuxolimab altered TCR sequence diversity and caused clonal T-cell expansion. The paper reports the monotherapy dose-escalation portion (N of about 52 patients) of the phase I ivuxolimab trial. General study outcomes and caveats: At doses from 0.1 to 3.0 mg/kg, clonal expansion was seen in both CD4+ and CD8+ blood T cells between baseline and week 6. Low levels of normalized T-cell clonal expansion were also seen in some patients who did not respond. After ivuxolimab, CD8+ T cells had more expanded clones than CD4+ T cells on average. In the 0.1-3.0 mg/kg groups, partial responders had among the lowest normalized peripheral clonal expansion, particularly in CD8+ T cells. Antigen specificity was not determined for the clonally expanded peripheral T cells.

Genomic DNA was extracted from sorted cells for sequencing of the TCRbeta CDR3 region. The immunoSEQ Assay was used for sequencing of TCRbeta CDR3 regions. The table comes from immuneACCESS by way of TCRdb, which keeps in-frame sequences with V and J called. Part of the clones is missing from these tables; in studies checked, under half for an unresolved V gene and the rest for unknown reasons. This sample lists approximately 76,000 clones; approximately 85% were detected once. The top ten clones comprise around 5.5% of the sample. About this clone: It lacks a known antigen. No much larger clone exists at a distance of one base, and base qualities are not known.

Patients with autoimmune disease history or receiving systemic immunosuppression were excluded from the trial. Peripheral blood for TCR sequencing was collected from all dose cohorts at baseline, on cycle 4 day 1, and on cycle 7 day 1. The samples were drawn from a first-in-human, open-label, multicenter phase I dose-escalation trial of ivuxolimab. Adults with locally advanced or metastatic head and neck squamous cell, hepatocellular, melanoma or renal cell carcinoma were enrolled in the trial. Before TCR sequencing, CD4+ and CD8+ T cells were separately sorted from peripheral blood. The CDR3 runs 13 residues from the cysteine to the phenylalanine. Just CDR3 DNA is preserved here, 39 bases in frame from base 1. The CDR1 and CDR2 encoded by the germline V gene are WSHSY and SAAADI.

The specimen comprised CD4+ or CD8+ T cells sorted from blood, sampled in a trial of the OX40 agonist ivuxolimab. The sequence was collected from an adult with an advanced solid tumor such as melanoma, head and neck, liver or kidney cancer. The chain uses TRBV10-2 and TRBJ2-5, with a tentative D gene TRBD1 over 6 matching bases. The J call may be faulty, since TRBJ2-7 better matches the DNA end. The DNA sequence is TGCGCCAGCAGTGGAGGGGGTCCCTACGAGCAGTACTTC. This yields the protein CASSGGGPYEQYF.